This paragraph reports one T cell receptor (beta chain). The germline gives CDR1 WSHSY, CDR2 SAAADI. Trimming cost V 5 bases and J 6 bases; bases outside gene matches: 11. The CDR3 extends over 16 amino acids. Measured with immunoSEQ multiplex PCR; TCRdb has only the in-frame clones, and not every one. The sample has roughly 80,000 clones; about 85% are singletons. This record comes from a study of PD-1 blockade in mismatch repair-deficient tumors. The material sequenced was peripheral blood, taken 12 weeks after starting pembrolizumab. The clonotype comes from an adult with mismatch repair-deficient cancer. J is TRBJ2-1 and V is TRBV10-2; 9 bases align to TRBD1. CDR3 sequence: CASSRPRTGVSNEQFF. The CDR3 DNA is TGCGCCAGCAGTCGCCCAAGGACAGGGGTGTCCAATGAGCAGTTCTTC.